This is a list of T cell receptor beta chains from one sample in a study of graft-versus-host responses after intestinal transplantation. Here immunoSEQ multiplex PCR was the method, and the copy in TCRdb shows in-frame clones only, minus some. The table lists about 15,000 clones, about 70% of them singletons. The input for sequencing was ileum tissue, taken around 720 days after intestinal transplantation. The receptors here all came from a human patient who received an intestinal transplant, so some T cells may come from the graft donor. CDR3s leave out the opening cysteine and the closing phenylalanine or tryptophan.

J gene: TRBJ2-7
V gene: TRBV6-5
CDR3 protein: ASSLNRRDTYEQY

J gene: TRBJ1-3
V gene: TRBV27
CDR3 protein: ASSSGTSPGNTIY

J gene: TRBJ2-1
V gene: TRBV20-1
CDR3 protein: SAATHNEQF

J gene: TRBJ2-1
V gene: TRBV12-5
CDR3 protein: ASGLAGLNEQF

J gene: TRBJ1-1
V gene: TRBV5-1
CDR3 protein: ASSLGHSNTEAF

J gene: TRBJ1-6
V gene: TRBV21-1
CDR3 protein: ARSGTPISYNSPLH

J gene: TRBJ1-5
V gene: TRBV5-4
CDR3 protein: ASSPSTGPNQPQH

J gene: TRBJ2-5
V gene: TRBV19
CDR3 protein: ASSTLAGGQETQY

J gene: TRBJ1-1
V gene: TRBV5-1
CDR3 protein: ASSLNTGYTEAF

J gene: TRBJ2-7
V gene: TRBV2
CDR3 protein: ASSKSTGQRGEQY

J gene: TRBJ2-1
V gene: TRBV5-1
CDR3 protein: ASSGSGVYNEQF

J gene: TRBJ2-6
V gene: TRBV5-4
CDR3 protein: ASSLPGTGANVLT

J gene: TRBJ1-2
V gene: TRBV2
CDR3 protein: ASSYREVYGYT

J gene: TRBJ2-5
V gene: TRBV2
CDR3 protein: ASSDLAGETQY

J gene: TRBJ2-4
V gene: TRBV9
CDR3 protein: ASSVGGLAKNIQY

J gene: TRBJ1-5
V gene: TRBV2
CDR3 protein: ASSVGPGNQPQH

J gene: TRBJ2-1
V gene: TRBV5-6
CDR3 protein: ASSLGQGYNEQF

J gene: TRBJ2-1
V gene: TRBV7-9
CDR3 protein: ASSLRDLPPHEQF

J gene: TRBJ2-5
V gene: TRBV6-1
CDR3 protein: ASRDRGGETQY

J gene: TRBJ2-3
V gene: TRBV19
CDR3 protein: ASSIQGSARDTQY

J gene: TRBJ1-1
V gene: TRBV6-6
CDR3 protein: ASSYSWVWGDTEAF

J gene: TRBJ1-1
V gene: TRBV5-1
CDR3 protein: ASSLVVEDTEAF

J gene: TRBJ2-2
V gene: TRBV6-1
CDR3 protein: ARSDPPDTTGELF

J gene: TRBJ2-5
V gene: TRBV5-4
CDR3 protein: ASSLRLAGEEQY

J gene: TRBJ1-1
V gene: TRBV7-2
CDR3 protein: ASSTRSNTEAF